This TCR beta chain was profiled in a study of control samples from healthy donors and cancer patients. This table comes from immunoSEQ multiplex PCR, and its TCRdb copy is limited to in-frame clones, with some not included. The sample has about 170,000 clones, more than 85% seen once; the top ten hold about 2.1%. Trimming pared 3 bases from V and 8 bases from J, leaving 12 bases between. Germline values: CDR1 SGHDT, CDR2 YYEEEE. The CDR3 extends over 13 amino acids. What was sequenced was blood. This clonotype was sampled from a middle-aged woman in good health. The chain couples TRBV5-6 to TRBJ1-3, with no clear D. The DNA for the CDR3 is TGTGCCAGCAGCTCCCCGGCCTTAGACACCATATATTTT. It encodes CASSSPALDTIYF.